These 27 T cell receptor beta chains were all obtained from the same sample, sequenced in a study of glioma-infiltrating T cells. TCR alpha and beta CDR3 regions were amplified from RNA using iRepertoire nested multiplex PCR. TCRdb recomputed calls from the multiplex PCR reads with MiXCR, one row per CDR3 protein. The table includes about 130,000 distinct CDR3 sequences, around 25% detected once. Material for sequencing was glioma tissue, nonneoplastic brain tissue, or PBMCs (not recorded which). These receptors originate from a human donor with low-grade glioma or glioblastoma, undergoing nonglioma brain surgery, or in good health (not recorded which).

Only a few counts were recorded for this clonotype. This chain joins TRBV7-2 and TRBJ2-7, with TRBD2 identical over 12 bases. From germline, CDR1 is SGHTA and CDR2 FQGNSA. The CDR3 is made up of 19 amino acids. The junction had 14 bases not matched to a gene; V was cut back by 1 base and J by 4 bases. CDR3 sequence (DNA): TGTGCCAGCAGCTTAGTCCCACCTAGCGGGGGGGCCAGTTGGTACGAGCAGTACGTC. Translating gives CASSLVPPSGGASWYEQYV.

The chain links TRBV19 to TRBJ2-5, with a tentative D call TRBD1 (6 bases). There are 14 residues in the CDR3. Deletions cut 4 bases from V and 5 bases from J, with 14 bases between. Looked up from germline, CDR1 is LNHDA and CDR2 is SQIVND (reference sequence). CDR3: CASSTSTGAETQYF. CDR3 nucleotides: TGTGCCAGTAGTACCTCGACAGGAGCGGAGACCCAGTACTTC. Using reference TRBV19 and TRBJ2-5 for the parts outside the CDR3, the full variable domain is DGGITQSPKYLFRKEGQNVTLSCEQNLNHDAMYWYRQDPGQGLRLIYYSQIVNDFQKGDIAEGYSVSREKKESFPLTVTSAQKNPTAFYLCASSTSTGAETQYFGPGTRLLVL.

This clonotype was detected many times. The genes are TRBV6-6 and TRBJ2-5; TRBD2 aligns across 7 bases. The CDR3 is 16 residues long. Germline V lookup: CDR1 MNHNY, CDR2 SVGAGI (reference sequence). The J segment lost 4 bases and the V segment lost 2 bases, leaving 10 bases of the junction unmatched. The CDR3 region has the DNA TGTGCCAGCAGTTACAACCCTACGGGGGGTCGAGAGACCCAGTACTTC. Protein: CASSYNPTGGRETQYF.

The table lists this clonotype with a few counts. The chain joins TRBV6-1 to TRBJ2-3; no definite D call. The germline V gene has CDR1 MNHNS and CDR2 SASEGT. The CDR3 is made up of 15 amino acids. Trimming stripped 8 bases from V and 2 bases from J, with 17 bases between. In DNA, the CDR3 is TGTGCCAGCGCCCTCTCGGGCGCTACCACAGATACGCAGTATTTT. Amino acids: CASALSGATTDTQYF.

The CDR3: CASSQENGYHEPQHF. The CDR3 region has the DNA TGCGCCAGCAGCCAAGAGAACGGCTATCATGAGCCCCAGCATTTT. This chain uses TRBV4-1 with TRBJ1-5; D is unresolved. The CDR3 is 15 amino acids. Germline assignment: CDR1 MGHRA and CDR2 YSYEKL. The ends were cut back, 0 bases at V and 8 bases at J, with 14 bases in the middle.

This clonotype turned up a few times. The CDR3 is CASRPTGLVEKLFF. In DNA form, the CDR3 reads TGTGCCAGCAGACCGACAGGGTTGGTTGAAAAACTGTTTTTT. This sequence joins TRBV7-9 and TRBJ1-4; TRBD1 aligns across 7 bases. Per the germline V gene, CDR1 is SEHNR and CDR2 is FQNEAQ (reference sequence). The CDR3 totals 14 residues. J was trimmed by 7 bases and V by 6 bases; bases with no gene match: 8.

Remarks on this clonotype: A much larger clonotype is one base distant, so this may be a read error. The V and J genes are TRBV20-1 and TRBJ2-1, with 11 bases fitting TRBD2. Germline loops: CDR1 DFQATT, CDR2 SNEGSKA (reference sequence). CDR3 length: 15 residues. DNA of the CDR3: TGCAGTGCTCCTTCGACTAGCGGGGCCCTCCATGAGCAGCTCTTC. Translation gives CSAPSTSGALHEQLF.

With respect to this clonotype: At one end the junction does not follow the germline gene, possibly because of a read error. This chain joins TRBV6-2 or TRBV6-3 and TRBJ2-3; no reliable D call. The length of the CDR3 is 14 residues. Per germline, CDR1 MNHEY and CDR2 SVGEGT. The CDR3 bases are TGTGCCAGCGGTTACTCGAGCACCACAGATACGCAGTATTTT. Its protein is CASGYSSTTDTQYF.

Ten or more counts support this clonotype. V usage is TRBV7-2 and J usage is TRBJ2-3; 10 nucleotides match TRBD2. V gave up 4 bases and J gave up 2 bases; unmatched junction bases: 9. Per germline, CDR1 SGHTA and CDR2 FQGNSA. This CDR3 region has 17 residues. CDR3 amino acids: CASSSSGGASITDTQYF. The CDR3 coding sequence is TGTGCCAGCAGCTCGAGCGGGGGGGCCTCAATCACAGATACGCAGTATTTT.

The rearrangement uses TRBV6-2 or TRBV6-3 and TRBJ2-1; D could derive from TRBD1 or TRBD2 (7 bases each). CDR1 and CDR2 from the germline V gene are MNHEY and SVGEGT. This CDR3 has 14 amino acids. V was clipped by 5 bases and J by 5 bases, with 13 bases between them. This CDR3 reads CASSVQGTNNEQFF. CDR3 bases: TGTGCCAGCAGTGTACAGGGGACTAACAATGAGCAGTTCTTC.

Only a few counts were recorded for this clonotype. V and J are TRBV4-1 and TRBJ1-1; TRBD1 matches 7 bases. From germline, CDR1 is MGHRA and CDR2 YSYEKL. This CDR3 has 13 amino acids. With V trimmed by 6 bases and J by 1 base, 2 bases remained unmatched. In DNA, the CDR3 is TGCGCCAGCAGGAGGGGGCAGAACACTGAAGCTTTCTTT. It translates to CASRRGQNTEAFF.

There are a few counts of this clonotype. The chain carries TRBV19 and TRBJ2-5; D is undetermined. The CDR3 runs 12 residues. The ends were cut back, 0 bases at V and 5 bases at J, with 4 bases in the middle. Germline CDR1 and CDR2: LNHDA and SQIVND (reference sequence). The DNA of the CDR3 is TGTGCCAGTAGTATAGACCGGGAGACCCAGTACTTC. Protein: CASSIDRETQYF.

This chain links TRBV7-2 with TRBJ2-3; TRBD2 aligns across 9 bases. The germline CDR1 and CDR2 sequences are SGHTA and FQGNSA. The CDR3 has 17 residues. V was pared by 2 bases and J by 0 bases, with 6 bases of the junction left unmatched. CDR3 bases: TGTGCCAGCAGCTTACTGCGGGGGGGCCATAGCACAGATACGCAGTATTTT. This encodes CASSLLRGGHSTDTQYF.

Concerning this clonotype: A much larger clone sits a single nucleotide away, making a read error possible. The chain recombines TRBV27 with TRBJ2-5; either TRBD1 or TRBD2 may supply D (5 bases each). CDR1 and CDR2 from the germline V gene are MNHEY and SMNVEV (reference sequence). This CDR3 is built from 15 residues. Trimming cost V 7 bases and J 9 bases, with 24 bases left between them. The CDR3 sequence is CASNPRGVQPGSQYF. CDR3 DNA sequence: TGTGCCAGCAACCCTAGAGGGGTCCAACCTGGGTCCCAGTACTTC.

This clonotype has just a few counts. Here the CDR3 reads CASSQAEGRGTEAFF. Here the CDR3 DNA reads TGTGCCAGCAGCCAAGCTGAGGGCCGAGGGACTGAAGCTTTCTTT. The rearrangement uses TRBV14 and TRBJ1-1; no clear D. The CDR3 contains 15 residues. Germline CDR1 and CDR2: SGHDN and FVKESK. The V end was cut by 1 base, the J end by 5 bases, with 14 bases between.

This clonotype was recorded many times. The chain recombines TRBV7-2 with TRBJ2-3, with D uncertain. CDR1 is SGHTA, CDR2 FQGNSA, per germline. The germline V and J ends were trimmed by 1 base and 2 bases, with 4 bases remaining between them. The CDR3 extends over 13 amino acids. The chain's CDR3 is CASSLVFTDTQYF. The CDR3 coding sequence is TGTGCCAGCAGCTTAGTCTTCACAGATACGCAGTATTTT.

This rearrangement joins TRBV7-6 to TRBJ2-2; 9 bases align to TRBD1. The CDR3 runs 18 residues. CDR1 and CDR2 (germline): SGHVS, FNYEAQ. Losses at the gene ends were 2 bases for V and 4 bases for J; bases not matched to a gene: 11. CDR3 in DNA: TGTGCCAGCAGCTTAAGTTGGGGAACAGGGGGCCTCACCGGGGAGCTGTTTTTT. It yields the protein CASSLSWGTGGLTGELFF.

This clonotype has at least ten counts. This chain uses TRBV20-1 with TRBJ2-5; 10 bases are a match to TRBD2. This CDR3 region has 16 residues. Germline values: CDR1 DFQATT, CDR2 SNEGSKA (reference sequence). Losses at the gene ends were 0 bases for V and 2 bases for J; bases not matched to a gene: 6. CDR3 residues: CSARDSSGGLQETQYF. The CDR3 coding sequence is TGCAGTGCTAGAGATTCTAGCGGGGGCCTTCAAGAGACCCAGTACTTC.

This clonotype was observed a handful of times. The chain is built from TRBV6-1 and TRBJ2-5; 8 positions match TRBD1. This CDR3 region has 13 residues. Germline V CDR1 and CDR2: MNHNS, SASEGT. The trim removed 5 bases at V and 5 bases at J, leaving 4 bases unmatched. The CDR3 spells CASSQGQGETQYF. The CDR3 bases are TGTGCCAGCAGTCAAGGACAGGGTGAGACCCAGTACTTC.

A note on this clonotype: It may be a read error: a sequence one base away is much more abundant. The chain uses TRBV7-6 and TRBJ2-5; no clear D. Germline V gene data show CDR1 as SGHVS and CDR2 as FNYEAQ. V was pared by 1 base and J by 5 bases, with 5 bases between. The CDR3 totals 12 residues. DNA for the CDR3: TGTGCCAGCAGCTTAGGTGTCGAGACCCAGTACTTC. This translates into CASSLGVETQYF.

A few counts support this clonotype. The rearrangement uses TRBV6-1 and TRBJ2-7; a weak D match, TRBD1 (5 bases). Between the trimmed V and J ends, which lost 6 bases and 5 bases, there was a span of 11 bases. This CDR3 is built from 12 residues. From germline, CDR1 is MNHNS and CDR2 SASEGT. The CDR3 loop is CASRSQGNEQYV. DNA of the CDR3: TGTGCCAGCAGGAGCCAGGGTAACGAGCAGTACGTC.

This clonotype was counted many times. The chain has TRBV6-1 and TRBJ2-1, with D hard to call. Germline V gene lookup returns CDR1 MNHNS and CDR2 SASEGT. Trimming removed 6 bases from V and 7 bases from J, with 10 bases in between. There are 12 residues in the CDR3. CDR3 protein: CASRLIGNEQFF. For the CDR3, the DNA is TGTGCCAGCAGGCTTATAGGGAATGAGCAGTTCTTC.

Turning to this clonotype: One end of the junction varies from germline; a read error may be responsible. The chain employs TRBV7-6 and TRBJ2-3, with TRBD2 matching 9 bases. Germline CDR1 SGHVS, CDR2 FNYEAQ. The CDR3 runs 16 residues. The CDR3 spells CASSLAAGGSTDTQYF. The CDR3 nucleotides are TGTGCTAGCAGCTTGGCGGCGGGGGGGAGCACAGATACGCAGTATTTT. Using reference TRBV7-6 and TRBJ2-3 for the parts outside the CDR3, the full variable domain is GAGVSQSPRYKVTKRGQDVALRCDPISGHVSLYWYRQALGQGPEFLTYFNYEAQQDKSGLPNDRFSAERPEGSISTLTIQRTEQRDSAMYRCASSLAAGGSTDTQYFGPGTRLTVL.

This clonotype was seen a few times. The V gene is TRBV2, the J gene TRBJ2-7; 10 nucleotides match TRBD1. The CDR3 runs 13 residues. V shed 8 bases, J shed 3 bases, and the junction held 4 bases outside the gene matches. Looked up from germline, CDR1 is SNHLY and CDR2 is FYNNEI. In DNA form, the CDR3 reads TGTGCCAGCGGCCGGGACAGGGGCTACGAGCAGTACGTC. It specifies CASGRDRGYEQYV.

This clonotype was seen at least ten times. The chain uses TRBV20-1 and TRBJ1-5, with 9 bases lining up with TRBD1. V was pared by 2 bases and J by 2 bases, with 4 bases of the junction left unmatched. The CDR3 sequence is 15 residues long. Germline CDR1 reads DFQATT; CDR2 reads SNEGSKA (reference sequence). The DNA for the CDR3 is TGCAGTGCTAGACCACAGGGGGCCGGCAATCAGCCCCAGCATTTT. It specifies CSARPQGAGNQPQHF.

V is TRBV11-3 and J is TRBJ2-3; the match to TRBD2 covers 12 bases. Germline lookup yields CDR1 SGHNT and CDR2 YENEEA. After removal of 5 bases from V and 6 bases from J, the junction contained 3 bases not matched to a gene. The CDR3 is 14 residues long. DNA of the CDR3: TGTGCCAGCAGCCCGACTAGCGGGGGTGATACGCAGTATTTT. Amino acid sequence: CASSPTSGGDTQYF. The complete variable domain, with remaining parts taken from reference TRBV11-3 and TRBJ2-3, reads EAGVVQSPRYKIIEKKQPVAFWCNPISGHNTLYWYLQNLGQGPELLIRYENEEAVDDSQLPKDRFSAERLKGVDSTLKIQPAELGDSAVYLCASSPTSGGDTQYFGPGTRLTVL.

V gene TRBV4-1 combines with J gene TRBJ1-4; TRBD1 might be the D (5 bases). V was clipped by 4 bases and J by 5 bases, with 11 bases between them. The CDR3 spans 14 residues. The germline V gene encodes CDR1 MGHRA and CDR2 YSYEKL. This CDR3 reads CASSPGGINEKLFF. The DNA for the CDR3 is TGCGCCAGCAGCCCCGGGGGGATCAATGAAAAACTGTTTTTT.